The clone carrying this T cell receptor (beta chain) has a count of ten or more. The CDR3 covers 16 residues. The germline V gene has CDR1 SEHNR and CDR2 FQNEAQ (reference sequence). The V and J ends lost 1 base and 1 base respectively, with 8 bases between them. The data were obtained in a study of blood T cells in healthy people across ages. Study summary: About one barcoded beta molecule per two T cells was captured by template switching.

Primers used in a second PCR of roughly 7 to 12 cycles were a sample-barcoded 5' primer and a J-beta primer mix. A template-switch adaptor that had 12 random nucleotides put a tag on each cDNA molecule. TCRdb reprocessed the 5' RACE reads via MiXCR and lists one record per CDR3 protein. The sample consists of 1.5 million to 2 million distinct CDR3 sequences, roughly 27% of them appearing once. This clonotype originated in a woman in her 30s in good health. The chain recombines TRBV7-9 with TRBJ2-6, with D tentatively TRBD1 (5 bases). Source material: blood. The CDR3 DNA is TGTGCCAGCAGCTTAGGGGCAGGGTCTGGGGCCAACGTCCTGACTTTC. Its protein product is CASSLGAGSGANVLTF.